One sample yielded the 17 T cell receptor beta chains listed below, sequenced in a study of blood T cell repertoires in COVID-19. Measured with immunoSEQ multiplex PCR; TCRdb has only the in-frame clones, and not every one. The table records about 190,000 clones, approximately 91% of them present only once. The sequenced sample consisted of peripheral blood. These receptor sequences come from a woman aged 40 to 50 who had recovered from COVID-19.

The gene calls are TRBV5-8 and TRBJ1-6; D remains ambiguous. Germline V gene lookup returns CDR1 SGHTS and CDR2 YDEGEE. Trimming removed 0 bases from V and 8 bases from J, with 6 bases in between. This CDR3 is 13 amino acids long. The CDR3 is CASSLGNDSPLHF. The DNA for the CDR3 is TGTGCCAGCAGCTTGGGTAATGATTCACCCCTCCACTTT.

The chain couples TRBV6-6 to TRBJ2-3; the D is unclear. CDR3 length: 12 residues. V was cut by 8 bases and J by 0 bases, with 6 bases left in between. Germline V gene data show CDR1 as MNHNY and CDR2 as SVGAGI (reference sequence). The CDR3 reads CASSLSTDTQYF. CDR3 sequence (DNA): TGTGCCAGCTCCCTCAGCACAGATACGCAGTATTTT.

The chain combines TRBV4-1 with TRBJ2-7; TRBD2 agrees at 7 bases. Germline V gene lookup returns CDR1 MGHRA and CDR2 YSYEKL. V lost 1 base to trimming and J lost 0 bases; unmatched junction nucleotides: 6. The length of the CDR3 is 16 residues. This CDR3 reads CASSQGGSGVSYEQYF. The CDR3 DNA follows: TGCGCCAGCAGCCAAGGGGGCAGCGGGGTCTCCTACGAGCAGTACTTC.

This chain connects TRBV2 to TRBJ2-7; possible D gene TRBD2, 6 bases. The CDR3 runs 10 residues. The germline CDR1 and CDR2 sequences are SNHLY and FYNNEI. V dropped 6 bases and J dropped 12 bases, with 12 bases sitting between them. The CDR3 nucleotides are TGTGCCAGCAGGGCGGGGTCTTGGTACTTC. Translation: CASRAGSWYF. The full variable domain, rest sourced from reference TRBV2 and TRBJ2-7, is EPEVTQTPSHQVTQMGQEVILRCVPISNHLYFYWYRQILGQKVEFLVSFYNNEISEKSEIFDDQFSVERPDGSNFTLKIRSTKLEDSAMYFCASRAGSWYFGPGTRLTVT.

This clone was picked up one time. The chain couples TRBV5-1 to TRBJ1-1; 9 positions agree with TRBD1. CDR1 SGHRS and CDR2 YFSETQ come from the germline V gene. The CDR3 totals 16 residues. Losses at the gene ends were 0 bases for V and 1 base for J; bases not matched to a gene: 4. CDR3 sequence reads: CASSLDGQGRNTEAFF. CDR3 DNA sequence: TGCGCCAGCAGCTTGGATGGACAGGGGCGGAACACTGAAGCTTTCTTT.

This sequence joins TRBV28 and TRBJ1-2; 7 bases align to TRBD1. This CDR3 comprises 13 residues. Germline trimming cut 6 bases from V and 8 bases from J; bases unmatched to any gene: 9. Per the germline V gene, CDR1 is MDHEN and CDR2 is SYDVKM. The CDR3 protein is CASRPQGPQGYTF. The CDR3 DNA reads TGTGCCAGCAGACCACAGGGGCCTCAGGGCTACACCTTC.

The chain uses TRBV5-1 and TRBJ2-2; possibly TRBD2 for D (6 bases). CDR1 SGHRS and CDR2 YFSETQ come from the germline V gene. V lost 0 bases and J 5 bases, leaving 17 bases between the germline ends. This CDR3 spans 17 amino acids. The CDR3 DNA follows: TGCGCCAGCAGCTTGGATAGGTTGGACTACGGGACCGGGGAGCTGTTTTTT. It translates to CASSLDRLDYGTGELFF.

The J gene is TRBJ2-2, the V gene TRBV6-1; TRBD1 aligns across 7 bases. J was trimmed by 1 base and V by 2 bases; bases with no gene match: 4. CDR3 size: 16 residues. Germline V gene sequence: CDR1 MNHNS, CDR2 SASEGT. The CDR3 bases are TGTGCCAGCAGTGAAACAGGGGCCCAGAACACCGGGGAGCTGTTTTTT. The encoded protein is CASSETGAQNTGELFF.

The CDR3 here is CASSRMVGLAGEDEQFF. Written as DNA, the CDR3 is TGTGCCAGCAGCCGAATGGTGGGACTAGCGGGAGAAGATGAGCAGTTCTTC. This rearrangement joins TRBV25-1 to TRBJ2-1, with 14 bases aligning to TRBD2. The CDR3 totals 17 residues. From germline, CDR1 is MGHDK and CDR2 SYGVNS. With V trimmed by 6 bases and J by 8 bases, 12 bases remained unmatched.

With respect to this clone: At one end, the junction sequence differs from germline, possibly due to a read error. This specimen includes other DNA sequences encoding the same CDR3. J is TRBJ2-7 and V is TRBV4-2, with D hard to call. CDR1 LGHNA and CDR2 YNFKEQ come from the germline V gene. The CDR3 sequence is 15 residues long. CDR3 sequence reads: CASSQDIGFGYEQYF. CDR3 DNA sequence: TGTGCCAGCAGCCAAGATATCGGGTTCGGGTACGAGCAATACTTC.

The chain joins TRBV28 to TRBJ1-2, with a tentative D call TRBD1 (5 bases). The germline CDR1 and CDR2 sequences are MDHEN and SYDVKM. V was shortened by 9 bases and J by 3 bases, with 14 bases between the two germline ends. The CDR3 spans 13 residues. CDR3 protein: CASMVGDYYGYTF. CDR3 coding DNA: TGTGCCAGTATGGTAGGGGACTACTATGGCTACACCTTC.

The J gene is TRBJ2-1, the V gene TRBV18, with D hard to call. The V end lost 1 base, the J end lost 8 bases, and 12 bases lay between the germline ends. The CDR3 sequence is 14 residues long. Germline loops: CDR1 KGHSH, CDR2 LQKENI. CDR3 coding DNA: TGTGCCAGCTCACCACAAATGGAAGGAGATGAGCAGTTCTTC. Translating gives CASSPQMEGDEQFF.

The chain combines TRBV19 with TRBJ2-6, with TRBD1 matching over 9 bases. V trimming: 4 bases; J trimming: 2 bases; junction bases outside the gene matches: 6. Germline V CDR1 and CDR2: LNHDA, SQIVND (reference sequence). The CDR3 length is 17 residues. CDR3 amino acids: CASSTTGGLAGANVLTF. The CDR3 DNA reads as TGTGCCAGTAGTACGACAGGGGGGCTGGCTGGGGCCAACGTCCTGACTTTC.

This clone was counted a single time. The rearrangement links TRBV15 to TRBJ2-1; no clear D gene. V was shortened by 1 base and J by 12 bases, with 22 bases between the two germline ends. This CDR3 is built from 16 residues. The germline V gene encodes CDR1 LNHNV and CDR2 YYDKDF (reference sequence). CDR3 nucleotide sequence: TGTGCCACCAGCAGAGGAATCGGTAGGAGTCCCCCTAGGCAGTTCTTC. It codes for CATSRGIGRSPPRQFF.

V is TRBV4-1 and J is TRBJ2-7; 9 positions agree with TRBD2. This CDR3 has 15 residues. Germline V gives CDR1 MGHRA, CDR2 YSYEKL. V lost 5 bases to trimming and J lost 0 bases; unmatched junction nucleotides: 5. In DNA form, the CDR3 reads TGCGCCAGCAGCTTCCAGACTAGCGGCTCCTACGAGCAGTACTTC. It specifies CASSFQTSGSYEQYF.

V usage is TRBV18 and J usage is TRBJ2-1, with a possible D match to TRBD2 (6 bases). Germline V gene sequence: CDR1 KGHSH, CDR2 LQKENI. The germline V and J ends were trimmed by 5 bases and 9 bases, with 17 bases remaining between them. The CDR3 length is 14 residues. The CDR3 loop reads CASSARLDGTEQFF. The CDR3 DNA sequence: TGTGCCAGCTCAGCCAGACTAGATGGTACTGAGCAGTTCTTC.

This chain links TRBV7-2 with TRBJ2-7; perhaps TRBD2 as D (6 bases). Germline V gene lookup returns CDR1 SGHTA and CDR2 FQGNSA. The germline V and J ends were trimmed by 5 bases and 5 bases, with 19 bases remaining between them. The CDR3 totals 15 residues. The CDR3 DNA reads as TGTGCCAGCAGCGACGCGGGACTCCCGCCCCACGAGCAGTACTTC. Translation gives CASSDAGLPPHEQYF.